This TCR beta chain was documented in a study of Graves' ophthalmopathy and Graves' hyperthyroidism. Whole-study findings and limits: In blood, most expanded thyroid clonotypes above 0.001 frequency were also detected.

This clonotype has a count of ten or more. The antigen is undetermined. Amplification targeted the TCR beta CDR3 regions, with RNA transcripts as the source material. Amplification began with first-round RT-PCR using HTBI primers, then second-round multiplex PCR was performed. TCRdb re-derived calls from the multiplex PCR reads in MiXCR, one entry per CDR3 protein. The sample contains hundreds of thousands of distinct CDR3 sequences, about 24% of which appear only once. Absence of ophthalmopathy within 18 months of follow-up defined stable hyperthyroidism. The length of the CDR3 is 15 residues. The V and J ends lost 8 bases and 6 bases respectively, with 23 bases between them. The germline CDR1 and CDR2 sequences are MDHEN and SYDVKM.

Sequenced input: peripheral blood. This rearrangement joins TRBV28 to TRBJ2-7; D may be TRBD1 or TRBD2 (5 bases each). The TCR sequence derives from a woman between 18 and 30 years old with stable Graves' hyperthyroidism. Some clones in this sample may be carry-over from other donors' samples. The chain's CDR3 is CASAPGPSGAVEQYF. For the CDR3, the DNA is TGTGCCAGCGCCCCGGGGCCTTCCGGAGCAGTCGAGCAGTACTTC.